The source of this T cell receptor beta chain is a study of tumor-infiltrating lymphocytes in localized non-small cell lung cancer. The V gene's germline CDR1 is MGHDK and CDR2 SYGVNS. V dropped 1 base and J dropped 1 base, with 10 bases sitting between them. The CDR3 length is 15 residues. Clones were sequenced by immunoSEQ multiplex PCR, and TCRdb holds only the in-frame ones, with some missing. The table records 5,000 to 6,000 clones, around 67% of them present only once. Sequencing input: uninvolved lung tissue not adjacent to the tumor. The chain has TRBV25-1 and TRBJ1-2; D uncertain. This sequence originates from a human donor with non-small cell lung cancer. The DNA of the CDR3 is TGTGCCAGCAGTGAATTTTTGACGGATAACTATGGCTACACCTTC. Translating gives CASSEFLTDNYGYTF.